Sequencing of this T cell receptor (beta chain) was carried out in a study of blood T cell repertoires in COVID-19. Background on the study: Collection of acute and convalescent COVID-19 samples took place in the United States, Italy and Spain.

Germline loops: CDR1 LGHDT, CDR2 YNNKEL (reference sequence). The CDR3 extends over 14 amino acids. With 5 bases clipped from V and 5 bases from J, the junction kept 8 bases outside the gene matches. This table comes from immunoSEQ multiplex PCR, and its TCRdb copy is limited to in-frame clones, with some not included. Of over 45,000 clones in the sample, 77% were seen once. This clone was seen more than once but under ten times. The TCR comes from a human donor with active or convalescent COVID-19. The donor label of this sample is uncertain. The chain combines TRBV3-1 (or the pseudogene TRBV3-2) with TRBJ1-2; 7 bases agree with TRBD1. Sequencing was carried out using peripheral blood. CDR3 bases: TGTGCCAGCAGCAACCGGACAGGTAGATATGGCTACACCTTC. This sequence encodes CASSNRTGRYGYTF.